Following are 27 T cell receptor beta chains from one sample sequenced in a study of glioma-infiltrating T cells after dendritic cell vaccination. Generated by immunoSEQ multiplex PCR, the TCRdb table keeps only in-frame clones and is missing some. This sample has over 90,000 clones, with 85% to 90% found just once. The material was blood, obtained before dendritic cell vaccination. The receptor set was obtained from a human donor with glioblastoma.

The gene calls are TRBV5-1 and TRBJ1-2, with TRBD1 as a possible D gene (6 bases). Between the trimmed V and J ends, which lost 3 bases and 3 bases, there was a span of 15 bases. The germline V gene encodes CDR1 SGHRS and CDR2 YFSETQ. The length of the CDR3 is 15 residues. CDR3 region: CASSSLRGEDYGYTF. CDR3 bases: TGCGCCAGCAGCTCCCTCAGGGGTGAGGACTATGGCTACACCTTC.

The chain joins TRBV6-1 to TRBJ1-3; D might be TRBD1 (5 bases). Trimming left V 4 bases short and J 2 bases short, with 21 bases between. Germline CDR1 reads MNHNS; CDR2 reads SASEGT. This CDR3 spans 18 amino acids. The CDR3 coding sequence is TGTGCCAGCAGTGTAGGGATGGTCAGACAGCTTACTGGAAACACCATATATTTT. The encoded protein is CASSVGMVRQLTGNTIYF.

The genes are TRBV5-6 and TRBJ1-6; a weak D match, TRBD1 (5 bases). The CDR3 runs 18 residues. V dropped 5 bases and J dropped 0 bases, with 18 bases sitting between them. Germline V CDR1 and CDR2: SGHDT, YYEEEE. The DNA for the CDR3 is TGTGCCAGCAGTGGTAAGACAGCGACAAGCTCCTATAATTCACCCCTCCACTTT. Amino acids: CASSGKTATSSYNSPLHF.

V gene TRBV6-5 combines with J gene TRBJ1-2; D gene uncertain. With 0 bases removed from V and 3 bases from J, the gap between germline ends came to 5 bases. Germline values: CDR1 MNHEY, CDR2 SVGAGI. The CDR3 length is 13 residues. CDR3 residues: CASSYSGDYGYTF. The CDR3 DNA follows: TGTGCCAGCAGTTACTCGGGAGACTATGGCTACACCTTC.

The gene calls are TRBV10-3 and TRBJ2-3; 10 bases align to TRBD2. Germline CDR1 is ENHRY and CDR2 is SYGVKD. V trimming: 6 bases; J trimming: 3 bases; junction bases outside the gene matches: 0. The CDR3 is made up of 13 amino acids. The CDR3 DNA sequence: TGTGCCATCAGGGGACTAGCGACAGATACGCAGTATTTT. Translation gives CAIRGLATDTQYF.

CDR3 residues: CASSELQGYGYTF. As DNA, the CDR3 is TGCGCCAGCAGTGAGTTACAGGGGTATGGCTACACCTTC. The rearrangement links TRBV10-1 to TRBJ1-2; 7 bases are shared with TRBD1. The J segment lost 5 bases and the V segment lost 1 base, leaving 1 base of the junction unmatched. The CDR3 consists of 13 residues. Per the germline V gene, CDR1 is WNHNN and CDR2 is SYGVQD (reference sequence).

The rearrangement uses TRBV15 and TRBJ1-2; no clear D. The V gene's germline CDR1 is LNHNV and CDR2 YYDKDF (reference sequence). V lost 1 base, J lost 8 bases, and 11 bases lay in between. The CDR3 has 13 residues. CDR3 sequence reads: CATSRGREGGYTF. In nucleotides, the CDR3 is TGTGCCACCAGCAGAGGGAGGGAGGGCGGCTACACCTTC.

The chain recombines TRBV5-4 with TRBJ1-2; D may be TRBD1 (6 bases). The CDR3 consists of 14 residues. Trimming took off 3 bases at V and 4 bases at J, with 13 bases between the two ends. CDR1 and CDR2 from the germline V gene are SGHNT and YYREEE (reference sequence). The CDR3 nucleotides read TGTGCCAGCAGCTCCTGGACAGTTTCCTATGGCTACACCTTC. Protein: CASSSWTVSYGYTF.

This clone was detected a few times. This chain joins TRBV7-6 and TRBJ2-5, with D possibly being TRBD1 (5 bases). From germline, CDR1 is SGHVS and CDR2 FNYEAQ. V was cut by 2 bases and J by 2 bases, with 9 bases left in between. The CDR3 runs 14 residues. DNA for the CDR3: TGTGCCAGCAGCTTATATCAGGGTCAAGAGACCCAGTACTTC. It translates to CASSLYQGQETQYF. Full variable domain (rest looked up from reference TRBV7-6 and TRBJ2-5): GAGVSQSPRYKVTKRGQDVALRCDPISGHVSLYWYRQALGQGPEFLTYFNYEAQQDKSGLPNDRFSAERPEGSISTLTIQRTEQRDSAMYRCASSLYQGQETQYFGPGTRLLVL.

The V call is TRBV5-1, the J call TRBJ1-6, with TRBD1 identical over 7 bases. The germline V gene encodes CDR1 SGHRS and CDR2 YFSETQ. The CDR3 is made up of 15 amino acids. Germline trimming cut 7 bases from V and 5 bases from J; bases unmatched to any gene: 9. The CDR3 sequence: CASCRQGEDNSPLHF. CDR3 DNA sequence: TGCGCCAGCTGTAGACAGGGCGAGGATAATTCACCCCTCCACTTT.

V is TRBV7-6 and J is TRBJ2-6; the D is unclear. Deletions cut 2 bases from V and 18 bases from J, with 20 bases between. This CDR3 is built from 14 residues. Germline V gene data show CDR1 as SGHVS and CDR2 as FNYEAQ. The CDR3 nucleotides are TGTGCCAGCAGCTTAATAATTAGCAGAAACTTCGCGACTTTC. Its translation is CASSLIISRNFATF.

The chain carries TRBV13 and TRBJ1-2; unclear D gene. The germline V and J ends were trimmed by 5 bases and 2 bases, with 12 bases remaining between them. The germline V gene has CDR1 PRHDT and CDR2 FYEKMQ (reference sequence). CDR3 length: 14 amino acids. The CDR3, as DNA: TGTGCCAGCAGCCCAGCGGAGAGAAACTATGGCTACACCTTC. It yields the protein CASSPAERNYGYTF.

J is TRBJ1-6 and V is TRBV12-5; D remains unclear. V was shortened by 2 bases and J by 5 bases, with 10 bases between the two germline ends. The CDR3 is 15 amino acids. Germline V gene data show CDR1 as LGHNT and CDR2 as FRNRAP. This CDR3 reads CASGLRPEDNSPLHF. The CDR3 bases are TGTGCTAGTGGTTTGAGGCCGGAGGATAATTCACCCCTCCACTTT.

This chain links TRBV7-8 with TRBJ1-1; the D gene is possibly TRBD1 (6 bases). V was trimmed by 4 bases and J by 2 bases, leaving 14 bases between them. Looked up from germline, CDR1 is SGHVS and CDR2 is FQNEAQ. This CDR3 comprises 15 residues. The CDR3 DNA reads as TGTGCCAGCAGCTCCTCCGGGACACCTAACACTGAAGCTTTCTTT. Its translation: CASSSSGTPNTEAFF.

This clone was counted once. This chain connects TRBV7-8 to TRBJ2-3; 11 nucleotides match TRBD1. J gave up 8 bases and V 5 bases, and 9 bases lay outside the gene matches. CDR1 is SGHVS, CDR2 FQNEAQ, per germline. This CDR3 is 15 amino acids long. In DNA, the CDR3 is TGTGCCAGCAGCCCCCGGGACAGGGGGATCGGTACGCAGTATTTT. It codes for CASSPRDRGIGTQYF. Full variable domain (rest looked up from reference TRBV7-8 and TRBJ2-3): GAGVSQSPRYKVAKRGQDVALRCDPISGHVSLFWYQQALGQGPEFLTYFQNEAQLDKSGLPSDRFFAERPEGSVSTLKIQRTQQEDSAVYLCASSPRDRGIGTQYFGPGTRLTVL.

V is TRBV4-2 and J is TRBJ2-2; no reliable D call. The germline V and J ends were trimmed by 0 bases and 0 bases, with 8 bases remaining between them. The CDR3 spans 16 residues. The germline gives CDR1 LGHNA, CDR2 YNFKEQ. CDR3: CASSQESKANTGELFF. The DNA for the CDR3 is TGTGCCAGCAGCCAAGAGAGTAAAGCGAACACCGGGGAGCTGTTTTTT.

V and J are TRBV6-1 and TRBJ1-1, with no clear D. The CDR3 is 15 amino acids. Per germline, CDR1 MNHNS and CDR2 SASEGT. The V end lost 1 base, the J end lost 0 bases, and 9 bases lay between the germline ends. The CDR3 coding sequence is TGTGCCAGCAGTGAAGGTGGGCACCTGAACACTGAAGCTTTCTTT. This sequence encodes CASSEGGHLNTEAFF.

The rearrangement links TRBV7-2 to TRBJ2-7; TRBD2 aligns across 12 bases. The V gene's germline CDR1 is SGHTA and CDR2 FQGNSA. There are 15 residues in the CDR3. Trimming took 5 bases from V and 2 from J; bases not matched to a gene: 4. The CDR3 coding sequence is TGTGCCAGCAGCCCGAGACTAGCGGGAGCCTACGAGCAGTACTTC. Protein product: CASSPRLAGAYEQYF.

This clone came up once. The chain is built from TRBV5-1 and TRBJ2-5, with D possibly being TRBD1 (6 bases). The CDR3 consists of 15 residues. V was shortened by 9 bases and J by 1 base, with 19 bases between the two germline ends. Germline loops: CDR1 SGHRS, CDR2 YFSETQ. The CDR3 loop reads CATRDTGAPQETQYF. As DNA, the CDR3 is TGCGCCACCCGGGACACCGGAGCCCCCCAAGAGACCCAGTACTTC.

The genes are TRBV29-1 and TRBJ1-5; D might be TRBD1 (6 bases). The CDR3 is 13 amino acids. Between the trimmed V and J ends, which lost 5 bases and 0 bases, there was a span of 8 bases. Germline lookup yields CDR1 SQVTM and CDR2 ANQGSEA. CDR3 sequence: CSVRGGSNQPQHF. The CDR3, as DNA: TGCAGCGTTAGGGGGGGTAGCAATCAGCCCCAGCATTTT.

CDR3 coding DNA: TGTGCCAGCAGCCGAGGGGGACCCCAGGGTGTCGGGGAGCTGTTTTTT. This encodes CASSRGGPQGVGELFF. This chain connects TRBV27 to TRBJ2-2; possible D gene TRBD1, 6 bases. The V end was cut by 6 bases, the J end by 7 bases, with 21 bases between. Germline V lookup: CDR1 MNHEY, CDR2 SMNVEV (reference sequence). This CDR3 has 16 amino acids.

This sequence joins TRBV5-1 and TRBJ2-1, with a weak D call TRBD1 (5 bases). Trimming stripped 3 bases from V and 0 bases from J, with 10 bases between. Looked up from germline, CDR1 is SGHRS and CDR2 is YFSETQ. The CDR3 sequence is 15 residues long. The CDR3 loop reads CASSSLDSSYNEQFF. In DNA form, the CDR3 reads TGCGCCAGCAGCTCCCTCGACAGCTCCTACAATGAGCAGTTCTTC.

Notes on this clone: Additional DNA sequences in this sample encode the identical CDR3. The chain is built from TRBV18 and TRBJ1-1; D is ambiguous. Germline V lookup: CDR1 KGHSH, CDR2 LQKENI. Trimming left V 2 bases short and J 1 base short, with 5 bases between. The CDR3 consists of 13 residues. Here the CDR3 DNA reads TGTGCCAGCTCACCAGGCCAGAACACTGAAGCTTTCTTT. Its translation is CASSPGQNTEAFF.

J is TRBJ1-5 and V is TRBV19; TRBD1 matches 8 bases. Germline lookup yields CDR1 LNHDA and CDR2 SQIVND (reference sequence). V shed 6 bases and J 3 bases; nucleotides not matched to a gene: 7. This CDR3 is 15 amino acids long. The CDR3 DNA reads TGTGCCAGTAGCCCGGACAGGGTTTACAATCAGCCCCAGCATTTT. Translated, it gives CASSPDRVYNQPQHF.

This chain's CDR3 is CASSASGWNTGELFF. CDR3 sequence (DNA): TGTGCCAGCAGCGCCAGCGGGTGGAACACCGGGGAGCTGTTTTTT. This sequence joins TRBV9 and TRBJ2-2; maybe TRBD2 (6 bases). There are 15 residues in the CDR3. V was pared by 3 bases and J by 1 base, with 10 bases between. Looked up from germline, CDR1 is SGDLS and CDR2 is YYNGEE.

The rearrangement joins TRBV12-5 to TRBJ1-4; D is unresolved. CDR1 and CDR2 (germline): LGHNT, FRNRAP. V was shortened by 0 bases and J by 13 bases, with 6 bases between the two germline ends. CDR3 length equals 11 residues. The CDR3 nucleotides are TGTGCTAGTGGTTTGGTAGCAGGACTGTTTTTT. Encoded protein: CASGLVAGLFF.

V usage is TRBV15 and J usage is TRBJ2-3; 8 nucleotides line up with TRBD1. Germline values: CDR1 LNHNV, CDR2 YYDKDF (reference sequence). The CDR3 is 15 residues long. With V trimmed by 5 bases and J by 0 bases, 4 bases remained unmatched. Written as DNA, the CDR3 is TGTGCCACCAGCTCGGACAGGGCTAGCACAGATACGCAGTATTTT. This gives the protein CATSSDRASTDTQYF.